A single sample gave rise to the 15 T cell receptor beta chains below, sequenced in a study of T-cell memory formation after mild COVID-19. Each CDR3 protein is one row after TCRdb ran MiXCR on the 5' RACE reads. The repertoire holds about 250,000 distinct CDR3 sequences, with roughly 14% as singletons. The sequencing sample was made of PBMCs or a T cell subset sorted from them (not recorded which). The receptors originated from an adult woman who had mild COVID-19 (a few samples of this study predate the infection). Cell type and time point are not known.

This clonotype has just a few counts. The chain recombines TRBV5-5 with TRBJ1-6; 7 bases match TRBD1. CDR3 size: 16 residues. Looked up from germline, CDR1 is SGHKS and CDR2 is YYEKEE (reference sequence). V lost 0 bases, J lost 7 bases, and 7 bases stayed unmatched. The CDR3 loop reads CASSLARGGMNSPLHF. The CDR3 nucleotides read TGTGCCAGCAGCTTGGCCAGGGGGGGGATGAATTCACCCCTCCACTTT.

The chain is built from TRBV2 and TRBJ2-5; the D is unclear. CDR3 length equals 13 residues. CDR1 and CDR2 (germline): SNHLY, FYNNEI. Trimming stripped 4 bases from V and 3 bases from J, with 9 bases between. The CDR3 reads CASSGSGEETQYF. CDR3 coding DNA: TGTGCCAGCAGTGGGAGTGGTGAAGAGACCCAGTACTTC.

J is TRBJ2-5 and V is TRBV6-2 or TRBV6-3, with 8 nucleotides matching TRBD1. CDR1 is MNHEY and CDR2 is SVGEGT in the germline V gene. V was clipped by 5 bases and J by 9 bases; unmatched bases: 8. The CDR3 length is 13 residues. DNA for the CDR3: TGTGCCAGCAGTGGACAGGGCACCACGCCCCAGTACTTC. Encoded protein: CASSGQGTTPQYF.

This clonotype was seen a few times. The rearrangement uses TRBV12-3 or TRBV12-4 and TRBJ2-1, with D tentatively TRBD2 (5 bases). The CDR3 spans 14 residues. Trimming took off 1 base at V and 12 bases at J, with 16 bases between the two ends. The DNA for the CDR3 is TGTGCCAGCAGTTTAGGGCTAGCTCTATTGGGGCAGTTCTTC. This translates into CASSLGLALLGQFF.

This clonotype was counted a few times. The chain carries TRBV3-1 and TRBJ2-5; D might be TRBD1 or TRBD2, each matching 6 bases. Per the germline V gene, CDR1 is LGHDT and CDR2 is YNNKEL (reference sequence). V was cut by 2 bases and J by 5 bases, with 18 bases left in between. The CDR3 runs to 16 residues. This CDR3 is CASSQWGAGSQETQYF. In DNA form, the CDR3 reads TGTGCCAGCAGCCAATGGGGGGCGGGGTCCCAGGAGACCCAGTACTTC.

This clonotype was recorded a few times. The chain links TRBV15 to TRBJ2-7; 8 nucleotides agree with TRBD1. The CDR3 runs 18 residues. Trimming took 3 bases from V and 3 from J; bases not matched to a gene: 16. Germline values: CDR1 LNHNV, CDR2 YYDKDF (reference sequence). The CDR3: CATSRIGRGTGSFYEQYF. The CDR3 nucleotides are TGTGCCACCAGCAGGATCGGGAGAGGGACAGGTTCTTTCTACGAGCAGTACTTC.

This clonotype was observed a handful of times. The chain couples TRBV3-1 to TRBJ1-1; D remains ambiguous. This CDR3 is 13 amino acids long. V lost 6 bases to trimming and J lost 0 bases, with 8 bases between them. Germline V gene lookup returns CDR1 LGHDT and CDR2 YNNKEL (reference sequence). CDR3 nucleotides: TGTGCCAGCAGGTTACAAATGAACACTGAAGCTTTCTTT. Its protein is CASRLQMNTEAFF.

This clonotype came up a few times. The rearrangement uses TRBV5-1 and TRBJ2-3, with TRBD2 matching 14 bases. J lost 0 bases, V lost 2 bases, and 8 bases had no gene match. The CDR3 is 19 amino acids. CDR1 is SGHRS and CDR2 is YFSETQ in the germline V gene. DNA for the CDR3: TGCGCCAGCAGCTTCGGGACTAGCGGGGGTTCTTCTAGCACAGATACGCAGTATTTT. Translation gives CASSFGTSGGSSSTDTQYF.

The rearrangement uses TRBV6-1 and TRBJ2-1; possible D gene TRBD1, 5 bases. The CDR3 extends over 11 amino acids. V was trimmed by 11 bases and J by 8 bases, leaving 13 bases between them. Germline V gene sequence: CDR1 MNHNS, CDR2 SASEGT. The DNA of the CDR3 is TGTGCCGGTCGACAGCTGGATGAGCAGTTCTTC. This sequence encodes CAGRQLDEQFF.

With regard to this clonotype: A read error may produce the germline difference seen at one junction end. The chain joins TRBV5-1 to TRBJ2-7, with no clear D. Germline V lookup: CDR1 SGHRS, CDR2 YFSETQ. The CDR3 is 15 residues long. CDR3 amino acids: CASRLAWGDSYEQYF. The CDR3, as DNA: TGCGCCAGCAGGTTGGCCTGGGGTGATTCCTACGAGCAGTACTTC. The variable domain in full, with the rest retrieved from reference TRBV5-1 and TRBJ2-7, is KAGVTQTPRYLIKTRGQQVTLSCSPISGHRSVSWYQQTPGQGLQFLFEYFSETQRNKGNFPGRFSGRQFSNSRSEMNVSTLELGDSALYLCASRLAWGDSYEQYFGPGTRLTVT.

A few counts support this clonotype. CDR3 DNA sequence: TGTGCCAGCAGTTACATATCGGGGGGCGCGAACACCGGGGAGCTGTTTTTT. This translates into CASSYISGGANTGELFF. The J gene is TRBJ2-2, the V gene TRBV6-2 or TRBV6-3, with D tentatively TRBD2 (7 bases). The V gene's germline CDR1 is MNHEY and CDR2 SVGEGT. V dropped 2 bases and J dropped 0 bases, with 13 bases sitting between them. The CDR3 spans 17 residues.

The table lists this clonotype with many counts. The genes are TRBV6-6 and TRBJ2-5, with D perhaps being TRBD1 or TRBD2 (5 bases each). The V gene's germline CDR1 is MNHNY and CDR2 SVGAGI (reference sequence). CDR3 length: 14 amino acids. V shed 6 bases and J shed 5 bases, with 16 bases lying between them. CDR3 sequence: CASRVGAGKETQYF. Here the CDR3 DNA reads TGTGCCAGCAGGGTCGGGGCAGGGAAGGAGACCCAGTACTTC.

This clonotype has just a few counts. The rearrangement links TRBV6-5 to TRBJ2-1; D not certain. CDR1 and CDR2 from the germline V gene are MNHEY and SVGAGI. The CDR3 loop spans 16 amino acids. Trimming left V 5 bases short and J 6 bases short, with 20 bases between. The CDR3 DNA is TGTGCCAGCAGTGCCCGCAGCCTTCGGGCTTTCAATGAGCAGTTCTTC. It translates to CASSARSLRAFNEQFF.

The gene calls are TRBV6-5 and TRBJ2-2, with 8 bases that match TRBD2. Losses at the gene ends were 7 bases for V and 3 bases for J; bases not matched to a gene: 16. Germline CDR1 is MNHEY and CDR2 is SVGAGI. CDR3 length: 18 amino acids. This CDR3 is CASTALGREDSDTGELFF. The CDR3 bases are TGTGCCAGCACCGCCCTAGGGCGGGAGGATAGCGACACCGGGGAGCTGTTTTTT.

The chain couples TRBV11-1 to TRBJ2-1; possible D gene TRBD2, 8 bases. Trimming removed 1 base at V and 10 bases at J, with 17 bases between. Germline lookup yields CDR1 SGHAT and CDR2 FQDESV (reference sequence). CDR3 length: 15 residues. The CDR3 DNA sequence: TGTGCCAGCAGCTTAGAGGGGGCCTTAGCGGGGGAGCAGTTCTTC. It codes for CASSLEGALAGEQFF.